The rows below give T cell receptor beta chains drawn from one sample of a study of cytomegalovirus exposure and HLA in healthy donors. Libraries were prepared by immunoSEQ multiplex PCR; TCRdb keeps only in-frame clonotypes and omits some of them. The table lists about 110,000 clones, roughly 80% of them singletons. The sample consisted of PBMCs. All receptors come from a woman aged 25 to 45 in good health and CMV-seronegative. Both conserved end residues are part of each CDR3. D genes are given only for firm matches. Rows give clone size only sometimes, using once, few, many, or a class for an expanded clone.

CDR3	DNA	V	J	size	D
CAWRKQIITGELFF	TGTGCCTGGAGGAAACAGATAATCACCGGGGAGCTGTTTTTT	TRBV30	TRBJ2-2	.	.
CASSLGQGTYEQYF	TGTGCCAGCAGTTTGGGACAGGGGACCTACGAGCAGTACTTC	TRBV27	TRBJ2-7	.	TRBD1
CASSGQLNQPQHF	TGTGCCAGCAGTGGACAGCTCAATCAGCCCCAGCATTTT	TRBV2	TRBJ1-5	.	.
CASSLGQGNSPLHF	TGTGCCAGCAGCCTGGGACAGGGTAATTCACCCCTCCACTTT	TRBV11-2	TRBJ1-6	few	TRBD1
CASSEQIHNEKLFF	TGTGCCAGCAGTGAACAGATTCATAATGAAAAACTGTTTTTT	TRBV27	TRBJ1-4	.	.
CASSQVSQPNEKLFF	TGCGCCAGCAGCCAAGTGTCACAGCCTAATGAAAAACTGTTTTTT	TRBV4-1	TRBJ1-4	few	.
CAISEPGTGNEQYF	TGTGCCATCAGTGAGCCCGGGACAGGGAACGAGCAGTACTTC	TRBV10-3	TRBJ2-7	.	TRBD1
CASSQTPDRISNYGYTF	TGTGCCAGCAGCCAAACTCCGGACAGAATATCTAACTATGGCTACACCTTC	TRBV4-2	TRBJ1-2	.	.
CASSSQGKKFPTEAFF	TGTGCCAGCAGCTCACAGGGGAAGAAGTTTCCCACTGAAGCTTTCTTT	TRBV7-2	TRBJ1-1	.	TRBD1
CASSPDADRVGYTF	TGTGCCAGCAGCCCAGACGCGGACAGGGTCGGCTACACCTTC	TRBV7-9	TRBJ1-2	.	TRBD1
CASSEGTGLSNQPQHF	TGCGCCAGCAGTGAGGGGACAGGTCTTAGCAATCAGCCCCAGCATTTT	TRBV10-2	TRBJ1-5	.	TRBD1
CASSDPRTSGIYNEQFF	TGTGCCAGCAGTGACCCCAGAACTAGCGGCATCTACAATGAGCAGTTCTTC	TRBV2	TRBJ2-1	.	TRBD2
CASSLEGGNQPQHF	TGTGCCAGCAGCTTGGAAGGGGGCAATCAGCCCCAGCATTTT	TRBV5-4	TRBJ1-5	few	.
CASRLTGGDDGYTF	TGTGCCAGCAGGCTCACAGGGGGCGATGATGGCTACACCTTC	TRBV6-5	TRBJ1-2	.	TRBD1
CASSGGTAGYTF	TGTGCCAGCAGTGGGGGGACAGCTGGCTACACCTTC	TRBV6-1	TRBJ1-2	.	TRBD1
CASSLAGSGRPYNEQFF	TGCGCCAGCAGCTTGGCCGGTAGCGGGAGACCCTACAATGAGCAGTTCTTC	TRBV5-1	TRBJ2-1	.	TRBD2
CASSEGRTDLHTEAFF	TGTGCCAGCAGTGAAGGACGGACAGATTTACACACTGAAGCTTTCTTT	TRBV2	TRBJ1-1	.	.
CASRESTHYEQYF	TGTGCCAGCAGAGAATCTACCCACTACGAGCAGTACTTC	TRBV6-5	TRBJ2-7	few	.
CASSLERSGEQYF	TGTGCCAGCAGCTTAGAACGTTCGGGGGAGCAGTACTTC	TRBV11-2	TRBJ2-7	.	.
CASSLGGSGRPYEQYF	TGTGCCAGCAGCTTGGGGGGTAGCGGGAGGCCCTACGAGCAGTACTTC	TRBV5-6	TRBJ2-7	.	TRBD2
CASSDGGSEAFF	TGTGCCAGCAGCGACGGGGGTTCTGAAGCTTTCTTT	TRBV13	TRBJ1-1	.	.
CASSLAPRRLNEKLFF	TGTGCCAGCAGCTTAGCGCCGCGGCGCCTTAATGAAAAACTGTTTTTT	TRBV7-2	TRBJ1-4	.	.
CASSARDRLAYEQYF	TGTGCCAGCAGCGCCCGGGACAGATTAGCCTACGAGCAGTACTTC	TRBV7-9	TRBJ2-7	.	TRBD1
CASSHYGRNTGELFF	TGTGCCAGCAGCCACTACGGGAGAAACACCGGGGAGCTGTTTTTT	TRBV13	TRBJ2-2	.	.
CASSSGQIYEQYF	TGTGCCAGCAGCTCGGGACAAATCTACGAGCAGTACTTC	TRBV7-2	TRBJ2-7	.	.
CASGWGRDRGGRNTGELFF	TGTGCCAGTGGTTGGGGCCGGGACAGGGGCGGAAGAAACACCGGGGAGCTGTTTTTT	TRBV19	TRBJ2-2	.	TRBD1
CASSLRGRGNQPQHF	TGTGCCAGCAGCTTAAGAGGGCGGGGCAATCAGCCCCAGCATTTT	TRBV7-7	TRBJ1-5	once	.
CASTPGSEGYTF	TGTGCCAGTACCCCCGGCAGCGAAGGCTACACCTTC	TRBV19	TRBJ1-2	.	.
CASSTRTATAKNIQYF	TGTGCCAGCAGCACTCGGACAGCTACAGCCAAAAACATTCAGTACTTC	TRBV5-4	TRBJ2-4	.	.
CAWNYNYGYTF	TGTGCCTGGAACTACAACTATGGCTACACCTTC	TRBV30	TRBJ1-2	.	.
CTSSPLAGGSGGELFF	TGCACCAGCAGCCCCCTAGCGGGGGGCTCGGGAGGGGAGCTGTTTTTT	TRBV1	TRBJ2-2	.	.
CASSLRGSTEAFF	TGTGCCAGCAGCCTAAGGGGGTCCACTGAAGCTTTCTTT	TRBV9	TRBJ1-1	.	.
CASSSGQRNSPLHF	TGTGCCAGCAGCTCCGGACAGAGGAATTCACCCCTCCACTTT	TRBV7-6	TRBJ1-6	.	.
CASSFEGGRSEQYF	TGTGCCAGCAGCTTCGAGGGAGGCCGGAGCGAGCAGTACTTC	TRBV7-2	TRBJ2-7	.	.
CASSQRVNQIYEQYF	TGCGCCAGCAGCCAGCGGGTCAATCAGATCTACGAGCAGTACTTC	TRBV4-1	TRBJ2-7	.	.
CASSLGSTGNLPLHF	TGTGCCAGCAGCTTAGGCTCCACAGGGAACCTTCCCCTCCACTTT	TRBV7-9	TRBJ1-6	.	.
CASSLSALNTEAFF	TGTGCCAGCAGCCTATCTGCCTTGAACACTGAAGCTTTCTTT	TRBV7-2	TRBJ1-1	.	.
CASRPVSSGRYDEQFF	TGTGCCAGCAGACCCGTTAGTAGCGGGAGGTACGATGAGCAGTTCTTC	TRBV28	TRBJ2-1	.	TRBD2
CASSLEAGATEEYF	TGCGCCAGCAGCTTGGAGGCGGGGGCCACTGAGGAGTACTTC	TRBV5-1	TRBJ2-7	.	.
CSVTPGQPYNEQFF	TGCAGCGTTACTCCGGGACAGCCATACAATGAGCAGTTCTTC	TRBV29-1	TRBJ2-1	.	TRBD1
CASSVRGGTTEAFF	TGTGCCAGCAGTGTACGTGGCGGGACCACTGAAGCTTTCTTT	TRBV2	TRBJ1-1	once	.